Listed here are 8 T cell receptor beta chains from one sample, sequenced in a study of response to subunit inactivated influenza vaccine. Each CDR3 protein gets one entry after TCRdb re-called the RT-PCR reads with MiXCR. Among around 710,000 distinct CDR3 sequences, 11% to 15% were seen once, and the ten largest hold 6.5% to 8.5%. The specimen was PBMCs from blood, collected around 14 days before vaccination. The receptors shown here come from a man aged 45-65 years who received an inactivated influenza vaccine.

V usage is TRBV20-1 and J usage is TRBJ2-1; D is tentatively TRBD1 or TRBD2 (5 bases each). Germline loops: CDR1 DFQATT, CDR2 SNEGSKA (reference sequence). V lost 5 bases to trimming and J lost 2 bases, with 10 bases between them. The CDR3 contains 13 residues. The CDR3 DNA follows: TGCAGTGCTGGACCGGGACCCTACAATGAGCAGTTCTTC. Its protein product is CSAGPGPYNEQFF.

This clonotype was observed a few times. V gene TRBV5-6 combines with J gene TRBJ2-7; D might be TRBD1 (5 bases). CDR3 length equals 15 residues. Germline CDR1 SGHDT, CDR2 YYEEEE. V lost 7 bases and J lost 3, with 20 bases in between. The CDR3 region is CASFPSPQGNYEQYF. CDR3 nucleotides: TGTGCCAGCTTTCCCTCCCCCCAGGGAAACTACGAGCAGTACTTC. The complete variable domain, with remaining parts taken from reference TRBV5-6 and TRBJ2-7, reads DAGVTQSPTHLIKTRGQQVTLRCSPKSGHDTVSWYQQALGQGPQFIFQYYEEEERQRGNFPDRFSGHQFPNYSSELNVNALLLGDSALYLCASFPSPQGNYEQYFGPGTRLTVT.

This clonotype has more than one count but fewer than ten. V gene TRBV28 combines with J gene TRBJ1-5; D unresolved. Deletions cut 7 bases from V and 5 bases from J, with 15 bases between. The CDR3 length is 14 residues. Germline assignment: CDR1 MDHEN and CDR2 SYDVKM. CDR3 nucleotides: TGTGCCAGCACCCGAACCAGCCCTTATCAGCCCCAGCATTTT. It translates to CASTRTSPYQPQHF.

J is TRBJ1-2 and V is TRBV12-3 or TRBV12-4; tentatively, D is TRBD1 (5 bases). This CDR3 spans 13 amino acids. Deletions cut 2 bases from V and 7 bases from J, with 11 bases between. The CDR3 coding sequence is TGTGCCAGCAGTTTATGGGGGGGAGGTGGCTACACCTTC. Protein product: CASSLWGGGGYTF.

This clonotype has a handful of counts. The gene calls are TRBV11-2 and TRBJ2-5, with no clear D. The CDR3 has 15 residues. Germline V CDR1 and CDR2: SGHAT, FQNNGV. The V gene lost 0 bases and the J gene lost 4 bases, with 12 bases spanning the gap. CDR3 DNA: TGTGCCAGCAGCTTAGAGGTGGGCAGTGGAGAGACCCAGTACTTC. Translation gives CASSLEVGSGETQYF.

This clonotype was detected many times. The chain has TRBV25-1 and TRBJ2-1, with 10 bases identical to TRBD1. Trimming removed 4 bases from V and 6 bases from J; junction bases left unmatched: 3. The V gene's germline CDR1 is MGHDK and CDR2 SYGVNS. The CDR3 is 14 amino acids. CDR3 protein: CASSVGQGSNEQFF. The CDR3 DNA reads as TGTGCCAGCAGTGTGGGACAGGGGTCCAATGAGCAGTTCTTC.

This clonotype was seen only a few times. This chain connects TRBV4-2 to TRBJ2-1; 14 nucleotides align to TRBD2. V was clipped by 5 bases and J by 7 bases; unmatched bases: 7. CDR1 is LGHNA and CDR2 is YNFKEQ in the germline V gene. The CDR3 spans 16 residues. The CDR3 DNA sequence: TGTGCCAGCAGCTTACGACTAGCGGGGGGGAGAAATGAGCAGTTCTTC. This codes for CASSLRLAGGRNEQFF.

V and J are TRBV20-1 and TRBJ2-3; 8 positions agree with TRBD2. The CDR3 loop spans 15 amino acids. The germline V gene has CDR1 DFQATT and CDR2 SNEGSKA (reference sequence). V dropped 6 bases and J dropped 2; count of bases not matched to a gene: 10. The chain's CDR3 is CSASQVAGYTDTQYF. The CDR3 DNA follows: TGCAGTGCATCCCAGGTAGCGGGGTACACAGATACGCAGTATTTT.